This entry describes one T cell receptor beta chain. Antigen unknown. Trimming removed 3 bases at V and 1 base at J, with 13 bases between. The CDR3 sequence is 15 residues long. Germline CDR1 is LNHNV and CDR2 is YYDKDF (reference sequence). Each donor was healthy, and each was a bone marrow donor. This sample is drawn from a study of cytomegalovirus exposure and HLA in healthy donors. General study points: The study labeled 164 TCR beta chains cytomegalovirus-associated. In presence/absence analyses, roughly uniform sequencing depth across donors was assumed.

The PCR had 60 Vbeta and 13 Jbeta primers. The assay was immunoSEQ multiplex PCR, and TCRdb's table has in-frame clones only and misses some. The table has 90,000 to 120,000 clones, 55% to 65% seen once. What was sequenced was PBMCs. The V and J genes are TRBV15 and TRBJ2-7; TRBD1 is a possible D gene (6 bases). This TCR was recovered from a man aged 30 to 45 in good health and CMV-seropositive. This CDR3 is CATSRDLDRSYEQYF. In DNA, the CDR3 is TGTGCCACCAGCAGGGACCTGGACAGATCCTACGAGCAGTACTTC. The full variable domain, with the rest looked up from reference TRBV15 and TRBJ2-7, is DAMVIQNPRYQVTQFGKPVTLSCSQTLNHNVMYWYQQKSSQAPKLLFHYYDKDFNNEADTPDNFQSRRPNTSFCFLDIRSPGLGDTAMYLCATSRDLDRSYEQYFGPGTRLTVT.